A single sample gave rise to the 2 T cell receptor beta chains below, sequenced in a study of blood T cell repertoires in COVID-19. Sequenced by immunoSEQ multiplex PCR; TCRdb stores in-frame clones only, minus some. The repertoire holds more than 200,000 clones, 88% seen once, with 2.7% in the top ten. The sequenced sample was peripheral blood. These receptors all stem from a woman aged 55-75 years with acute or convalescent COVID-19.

This chain's CDR3 is CASTNRVNTEAFF. The CDR3 DNA follows: TGTGCCAGCACAAACAGGGTGAACACTGAAGCTTTCTTT. The gene calls are TRBV27 and TRBJ1-1; a weak D match, TRBD1 (6 bases). In germline, CDR1 is MNHEY, CDR2 SMNVEV (reference sequence). There are 13 residues in the CDR3. The V and J ends lost 7 bases and 0 bases respectively, with 9 bases between them.

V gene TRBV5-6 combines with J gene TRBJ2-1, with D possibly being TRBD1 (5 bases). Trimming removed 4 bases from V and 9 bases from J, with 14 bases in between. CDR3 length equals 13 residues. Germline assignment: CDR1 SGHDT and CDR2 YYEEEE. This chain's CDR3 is CASSPIDRPEQFF. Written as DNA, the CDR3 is TGTGCCAGCAGCCCAATAGACAGACCTGAGCAGTTCTTC. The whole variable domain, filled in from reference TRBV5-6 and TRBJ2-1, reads DAGVTQSPTHLIKTRGQQVTLRCSPKSGHDTVSWYQQALGQGPQFIFQYYEEEERQRGNFPDRFSGHQFPNYSSELNVNALLLGDSALYLCASSPIDRPEQFFGPGTRLTVL.